These T cell receptor beta chains were read from a single sample in a study of cytomegalovirus exposure and HLA in healthy donors. Repertoires were generated with immunoSEQ multiplex PCR, while TCRdb's copy carries only in-frame clones and drops some. This sample has 50,000 to 65,000 clones; more than 60% occur once, and the top ten carry around 25%. Sequencing used PBMCs. All receptors derive from a woman aged 40 to 55 in good health and CMV-seropositive. The CDR3 runs from the conserved cysteine through the conserved F or W. D genes are given only for firm matches. Some rows have no size entry. The others give once, few or many, or a class for an expanded clone.

D	size	V	J	CDR3	DNA
NA	NA	TRBV7-2	TRBJ2-7	CASSHGQSEQYF	TGTGCCAGCAGCCACGGACAGAGCGAGCAGTACTTC
NA	NA	TRBV4-1	TRBJ2-3	CASSQEETLGDTQYF	TGCGCCAGCAGCCAAGAAGAGACACTGGGAGATACGCAGTATTTT
TRBD1	NA	TRBV6-6	TRBJ2-7	CASSARQGLTYEQYF	TGTGCCAGCAGTGCACGACAGGGCCTAACCTACGAGCAGTACTTC
NA	NA	TRBV11-2	TRBJ2-2	CASSWVLGGELFF	TGTGCCAGCAGCTGGGTCCTCGGGGGGGAGCTGTTTTTT
NA	once	TRBV15	TRBJ1-1	CATSRGGTGRNTEAFF	TGTGCCACCAGCAGAGGCGGCACAGGGAGGAACACTGAAGCTTTCTTT
NA	few	TRBV30	TRBJ1-2	CAWSLVGGSNTF	TGTGCCTGGAGCCTCGTGGGGGGGTCAAACACCTTC
NA	once	TRBV12-1	TRBJ1-2	CASSQQGGLKGYTF	TGTGCCAGCAGCCAACAGGGGGGGCTTAAGGGCTACACCTTC
NA	NA	TRBV5-1	TRBJ2-1	CASSLFMQGEGYNEQFF	TGCGCCAGCAGCTTGTTCATGCAGGGTGAAGGCTACAATGAGCAGTTCTTC
TRBD2	NA	TRBV6-5	TRBJ2-5	CASSYSGGAETQYF	TGTGCCAGCAGTTATAGCGGGGGGGCAGAGACCCAGTACTTC
NA	few	TRBV7-9	TRBJ2-7	CASSLMGNSYEQYF	TGTGCCAGCAGCTTAATGGGCAACTCCTACGAGCAGTACTTC
NA	NA	TRBV27	TRBJ1-2	CASSAGANYGYTF	TGTGCCAGCAGTGCAGGGGCAAACTATGGCTACACCTTC
NA	NA	TRBV25-1	TRBJ2-7	CASSGTASTTAHYEQYF	TGTGCCAGCAGTGGGACAGCCTCGACTACCGCCCACTACGAGCAGTACTTC
TRBD2	NA	TRBV2	TRBJ2-7	CASSLTGRRGGLLEQYF	TGTGCCAGCAGTCTGACTGGAAGGCGGGGGGGCCTTCTCGAGCAGTACTTC
NA	NA	TRBV2	TRBJ2-7	CASSDPTYSEGDEQYF	TGTGCCAGCAGTGACCCGACATACTCGGAGGGCGACGAGCAGTACTTC
NA	NA	TRBV5-1	TRBJ2-3	CASSPDPGTDTQYF	TGCGCCAGCAGCCCAGATCCAGGAACAGATACGCAGTATTTT
NA	NA	TRBV15	TRBJ1-1	CATSRGQGRTEAFF	TGTGCCACCAGCAGAGGGCAGGGGAGAACTGAAGCTTTCTTT
NA	NA	TRBV5-1	TRBJ1-5	CASSYSGDGPQHF	TGCGCCAGCAGCTACTCAGGGGATGGGCCCCAGCATTTT
TRBD1	NA	TRBV7-2	TRBJ1-2	CASSAPSGTGARGYTF	TGTGCCAGCAGCGCCCCTTCCGGGACAGGGGCTCGTGGCTACACCTTC
NA	NA	TRBV5-6	TRBJ2-3	CASSGAADTQYF	TGTGCCAGCAGCGGGGCCGCAGATACGCAGTATTTT
TRBD1	NA	TRBV7-2	TRBJ1-5	CASSWGTGGLRNQPQHF	TGTGCCAGCAGCTGGGGGACAGGGGGCTTGCGGAATCAGCCCCAGCATTTT
TRBD1	once	TRBV5-1	TRBJ1-1	CASSLGTGGTEAFF	TGCGCCAGCAGCTTGGGGACAGGGGGAACTGAAGCTTTCTTT
NA	medium-sized	TRBV7-9	TRBJ1-1	CASSPWTRGEAFF	TGTGCCAGCAGCCCGTGGACTCGGGGTGAAGCTTTCTTT
TRBD2	NA	TRBV10-3	TRBJ2-3	CAIRGLAVTDTQYF	TGTGCCATCAGGGGACTAGCGGTTACAGATACGCAGTATTTT
TRBD2	NA	TRBV28	TRBJ2-5	CASSFGGEETQYF	TGTGCCAGCAGTTTCGGGGGGGAAGAGACCCAGTACTTC
NA	NA	TRBV12-5	TRBJ2-1	CASGLAGTHNEQFF	TGTGCTAGTGGTCTAGCCGGGACACACAATGAGCAGTTCTTC
TRBD1	NA	TRBV19	TRBJ1-3	CASSPRGAASGNTIYF	TGTGCCAGTAGTCCCAGGGGGGCAGCCTCTGGAAACACCATATATTTT
TRBD1	NA	TRBV7-9	TRBJ2-7	CASSTDRGAYEQYF	TGTGCCAGCAGCACGGACAGGGGGGCCTACGAGCAGTACTTC
NA	NA	TRBV14	TRBJ1-3	CASSQELLSSGNTIYF	TGTGCCAGCAGCCAAGAACTTCTGAGCTCTGGAAACACCATATATTTT
NA	NA	TRBV7-7	TRBJ2-1	CASSLSGGNEQFF	TGTGCCAGCAGCTTATCAGGCGGGAATGAGCAGTTCTTC
NA	NA	TRBV21-1	TRBJ2-7	CASSKVGSRDRAIFKQQYF	TGTGCCAGCAGCAAAGTGGGGTCAAGGGACAGGGCGATTTTCAAACAGCAGTACTTC
NA	NA	TRBV10-3	TRBJ2-5	CAISDGVQETQYF	TGTGCCATCAGTGACGGGGTCCAAGAGACCCAGTACTTC
TRBD1	NA	TRBV6-1	TRBJ1-5	CASSGRGTENSNQPQHF	TGTGCCAGCAGTGGCCGTGGGACAGAAAATAGCAATCAGCCCCAGCATTTT
NA	NA	TRBV5-4	TRBJ1-2	CASSLVTGLLYGYTF	TGTGCCAGCAGCTTAGTCACAGGGTTATTATATGGCTACACCTTC
NA	NA	TRBV7-9	TRBJ1-1	CSSSRGNTEAFF	TGTTCCAGCAGCCGGGGGAACACTGAAGCTTTCTTT
TRBD1	NA	TRBV19	TRBJ1-2	CASSNPGTGKYGYTF	TGTGCCAGTAGTAACCCCGGGACAGGGAAGTATGGCTACACCTTC
TRBD1	few	TRBV5-6	TRBJ1-2	CASIIKTGETYGYTF	TGTGCCAGCATCATCAAGACAGGGGAGACCTATGGCTACACCTTC
NA	NA	TRBV29-1	TRBJ2-1	CSVAGGVNEQFF	TGCAGCGTAGCCGGCGGGGTTAATGAGCAGTTCTTC
TRBD2	few	TRBV13	TRBJ2-3	CASSLGAGGGVDTQYF	TGTGCCAGCAGCTTAGGAGCGGGGGGGGGTGTAGATACGCAGTATTTT
TRBD1	NA	TRBV27	TRBJ1-1	CASSHRGRNTEAFF	TGTGCCAGCAGCCACAGGGGACGAAACACTGAAGCTTTCTTT
NA	NA	TRBV29-1	TRBJ2-1	CSVHRDTTNEQFF	TGCAGCGTTCATCGGGACACTACTAATGAGCAGTTCTTC
NA	few	TRBV19	TRBJ1-3	CASSLSGNTIYF	TGTGCCAGTAGTCTCTCTGGAAACACCATATATTTT
TRBD1	few	TRBV7-2	TRBJ1-2	CASSLKRGQGYTF	TGTGCCAGCAGCTTAAAAAGGGGGCAAGGCTACACCTTC
TRBD1	NA	TRBV2	TRBJ1-5	CASRLTGQNQPQHF	TGTGCCAGCAGATTGACAGGGCAGAATCAGCCCCAGCATTTT
NA	NA	TRBV2	TRBJ2-4	CASSGGGRIAKNIQYF	TGTGCCAGCAGTGGCGGGGGCAGGATAGCCAAAAACATTCAGTACTTC
NA	NA	TRBV9	TRBJ1-3	CASSVAPQSGNTIYF	TGTGCCAGCAGCGTAGCCCCACAGAGCGGAAACACCATATATTTT
TRBD2	NA	TRBV7-9	TRBJ2-7	CACGGDSYEQYF	TGTGCCTGCGGGGGGGACTCCTACGAGCAGTACTTC
NA	NA	TRBV4-3	TRBJ1-1	CASSQDRGRGAFF	TGCGCCAGCAGCCAAGATAGGGGGAGGGGAGCTTTCTTT
TRBD1	NA	TRBV13	TRBJ1-1	CASSFPGQGARIEAFF	TGTGCCAGCAGCTTTCCGGGACAGGGGGCGAGGATTGAAGCTTTCTTT
NA	NA	TRBV30	TRBJ1-6	CAWTLLNSPLHF	TGTGCCTGGACCCTCCTCAATTCACCCCTCCACTTT
TRBD1	NA	TRBV18	TRBJ1-2	CASSPDREYGGYTF	TGTGCCAGCTCACCGGACAGGGAGTATGGTGGCTACACCTTC
NA	NA	TRBV30	TRBJ2-7	CAWSDRGGQYF	TGTGCCTGGAGTGACAGGGGGGGGCAGTACTTC
TRBD1	few	TRBV6-1	TRBJ1-2	CASSERGDRGRRYGYTF	TGTGCCAGCAGTGAACGAGGGGACAGGGGGCGTCGCTATGGCTACACCTTC
NA	NA	TRBV7-2	TRBJ2-3	CASRSRTESTDTQYF	TGTGCCAGCAGAAGCAGGACAGAGAGCACAGATACGCAGTATTTT
NA	few	TRBV9	TRBJ2-7	CASSVAGPGFGEQYF	TGTGCCAGCAGCGTAGCTGGTCCAGGGTTCGGGGAGCAGTACTTC
TRBD2	NA	TRBV7-2	TRBJ2-5	CASSFSGGAGETQYF	TGTGCCAGCAGCTTTAGCGGGGGGGCAGGGGAGACCCAGTACTTC